The 15 T cell receptor beta chains reported below all come from one sample, sequenced in a study of technical replicates of blood from a few donors (dated by TCRdb to about 2017). The library was built by means of the immunoSEQ multiplex PCR assay. What TCRdb holds here is the immuneACCESS table cut down to in-frame rearrangements. Part of the clones is not present; checked against another copy, under half of the missing clones reflect an unresolved V gene, and the others are unexplained. Here the sample has some 17,000 clones; more than 75% occur a single time. Of the sample, 11% falls within the top ten clones. Sequenced material: PBMCs. Every receptor here comes from a human donor in good health.

This clone showed up just a few times. V usage is TRBV10-2 and J usage is TRBJ1-5; D unclear. Trimming took 0 bases from V and 0 from J, leaving 6 bases between them. The germline gives CDR1 WSHSY, CDR2 SAAADI. CDR3 length: 15 amino acids. CDR3 in DNA: TGCGCCAGCAGTGAGTCGTCGTTTAGCAATCAGCCCCAGCATTTT. As protein: CASSESSFSNQPQHF.

The chain joins TRBV11-3 to TRBJ2-3; TRBD1 matches 7 bases. Germline loops: CDR1 SGHNT, CDR2 YENEEA. CDR3 length: 17 amino acids. The trim removed 8 bases at V and 0 bases at J, leaving 14 bases unmatched. CDR3 sequence: CASAARGQARSTDTQYF. The DNA of the CDR3 is TGTGCCAGCGCCGCCCGTGGACAGGCCCGTAGCACAGATACGCAGTATTTT.

The chain links TRBV2 to TRBJ2-3; D may be TRBD2 (5 bases). This CDR3 comprises 11 residues. Between the trimmed V and J ends, which lost 2 bases and 9 bases, there was a span of 6 bases. Per germline, CDR1 SNHLY and CDR2 FYNNEI. The CDR3 spells CASSEWETQYF. In DNA, the CDR3 is TGTGCCAGCAGTGAATGGGAGACGCAGTATTTT.

The rearrangement uses TRBV7-6 and TRBJ2-7, with D unresolved. The V and J ends lost 4 bases and 3 bases respectively, with 19 bases between them. Germline V gives CDR1 SGHVS, CDR2 FNYEAQ. This CDR3 has 16 amino acids. The CDR3 DNA follows: TGTGCCAGCAGCTCCGGTCCAGGCGACAATTACTACGAGCAGTACTTC. Residues: CASSSGPGDNYYEQYF.

The chain combines TRBV4-1 with TRBJ1-5; D is possibly TRBD1 (6 bases). The CDR3 extends over 16 amino acids. Germline V lookup: CDR1 MGHRA, CDR2 YSYEKL. The V end was cut by 1 base, the J end by 3 bases, with 13 bases between. CDR3 protein: CASSQGWGGPNQPQHF. In nucleotides, the CDR3 is TGCGCCAGCAGCCAAGGATGGGGGGGCCCCAATCAGCCCCAGCATTTT.

The rearrangement joins TRBV5-1 to TRBJ1-5; tentative D call: TRBD1 (5 bases). V lost 0 bases and J lost 3, with 10 bases in between. Looked up from germline, CDR1 is SGHRS and CDR2 is YFSETQ. This CDR3 contains 15 residues. CDR3 amino acids: CASSLVGADNQPQHF. The CDR3 nucleotides read TGCGCCAGCAGCTTGGTAGGGGCGGACAATCAGCCCCAGCATTTT. The variable domain in full, completed from reference TRBV5-1 and TRBJ1-5, reads KAGVTQTPRYLIKTRGQQVTLSCSPISGHRSVSWYQQTPGQGLQFLFEYFSETQRNKGNFPGRFSGRQFSNSRSEMNVSTLELGDSALYLCASSLVGADNQPQHFGDGTRLSIL.

The V gene is TRBV6-5, the J gene TRBJ2-3; D remains unclear. The germline CDR1 and CDR2 sequences are MNHEY and SVGAGI. Trimming pared 5 bases from V and 8 bases from J, leaving 8 bases between. The CDR3 covers 11 residues. The CDR3 spells CASSEASTQYF. For the CDR3, the DNA is TGTGCCAGCAGTGAAGCGAGTACGCAGTATTTT.

The J gene is TRBJ1-3, the V gene TRBV7-9; D is uncertain. The CDR3 consists of 12 residues. Germline values: CDR1 SEHNR, CDR2 FQNEAQ (reference sequence). The ends were cut back, 2 bases at V and 3 bases at J, with 2 bases in the middle. DNA of the CDR3: TGTGCCAGCAGCTTACTTGGAAACACCATATATTTT. This gives the protein CASSLLGNTIYF. Full variable domain (outside the CDR3, taken from reference TRBV7-9 and TRBJ1-3): DTGVSQNPRHKITKRGQNVTFRCDPISEHNRLYWYRQTLGQGPEFLTYFQNEAQLEKSRLLSDRFSAERPKGSFSTLEIQRTEQGDSAMYLCASSLLGNTIYFGEGSWLTVV.

The chain combines TRBV19 with TRBJ2-3, with 16 bases identical to TRBD2. V was pared by 5 bases and J by 14 bases, with 13 bases of the junction left unmatched. Germline CDR1 and CDR2: LNHDA and SQIVND (reference sequence). There are 16 residues in the CDR3. CDR3 bases: TGTGCCAGTAGTTCCTCCGGGACTAGCGGGAGGGGTGGATCGTATTTT. This sequence encodes CASSSSGTSGRGGSYF.

This sequence joins TRBV5-1 and TRBJ2-3; maybe TRBD2 (6 bases). With 0 bases removed from V and 1 base from J, the gap between germline ends came to 18 bases. This CDR3 has 18 amino acids. CDR1 is SGHRS and CDR2 is YFSETQ in the germline V gene. In nucleotides, the CDR3 is TGCGCCAGCAGCTTGGAGGGGAGGACACCGACCGGCACAGATACGCAGTATTTT. This codes for CASSLEGRTPTGTDTQYF.

This clone has more than one count but fewer than ten. CDR3 sequence reads: CASSSGWQPQHF. The CDR3 nucleotides are TGTGCCAGCAGTTCCGGTTGGCAGCCCCAGCATTTT. The chain couples TRBV27 to TRBJ1-5; D gene uncertain. CDR1 is MNHEY, CDR2 SMNVEV, per germline (reference sequence). CDR3 size: 12 residues. V lost 4 bases to trimming and J lost 7 bases, with 8 bases between them.

The chain joins TRBV6-1 to TRBJ2-3; D gene ambiguous. V lost 10 bases and J 7 bases, leaving 9 bases between the germline ends. Germline CDR1 reads MNHNS; CDR2 reads SASEGT. The CDR3 runs 10 residues. This CDR3 is CATRRNTQYF. The CDR3 DNA follows: TGTGCCACCAGGCGAAATACGCAGTATTTT.

The genes are TRBV6-5 and TRBJ2-2, with 8 bases lining up with TRBD2. The length of the CDR3 is 15 residues. Germline CDR1 reads MNHEY; CDR2 reads SVGAGI. Losses at the gene ends were 6 bases for V and 4 bases for J; bases not matched to a gene: 7. CDR3 nucleotides: TGTGCCAGCAGACCGGCGACTAGCGTCACCGGGGAGCTGTTTTTT. Its translation is CASRPATSVTGELFF.

J is TRBJ1-3 and V is TRBV9, with D perhaps TRBD1 (6 bases). Germline values: CDR1 SGDLS, CDR2 YYNGEE. V was cut by 2 bases and J by 4 bases, with 22 bases left in between. This CDR3 is built from 18 residues. Here the CDR3 DNA reads TGTGCCAGCAGCGTTACGGAACAGGGATGGGGCGACGGAAACACCATATATTTT. This sequence encodes CASSVTEQGWGDGNTIYF.

The chain is built from TRBV21-1 and TRBJ2-5; the table's D gene call, TRBD2, was not cross checked with the DNA. TRBV21-1 is annotated as a pseudogene. This CDR3 spans 14 amino acids. CDR3 DNA: TGTGCCAGCAGCAAAAAGGAGGGCCAAGAGACCCAGTACTTC. Its translation is CASSKKEGQETQYF.